The 8 T cell receptor beta chains in this list originate from one sample, sequenced in a study of long-term antiretroviral therapy in people with HIV (dated by TCRdb to 2021 to 2024). The immunoSEQ hsTCRB v3.0 assay was used at survey level resolution to sequence the TRB variable region. The table was pulled from immuneACCESS by TCRdb, which kept in-frame rearrangements only. Such tables lose some clones; where checked, under half of the loss comes from unresolved V genes, and the rest has no known cause. The sample contains approximately 29,000 clones, about nine tenths of them found a single time. The top ten clones comprise 4% to 4.5% of the sample. Sequences were derived from unsorted PBMCs, sampled more than 5 years after starting antiretroviral therapy. The receptors derive from a woman in her thirties or forties with HIV.

The genes are TRBV7-9 and TRBJ1-5, with D unclear. Germline CDR1 reads SEHNR; CDR2 reads FQNEAQ (reference sequence). The CDR3 consists of 13 residues. Trimming cost V 1 base and J 5 bases, with 6 bases left between them. The CDR3 reads CASSLVLDQPQHF. The CDR3 DNA reads as TGTGCCAGCAGCTTAGTATTGGATCAGCCCCAGCATTTT.

The chain couples TRBV7-9 to TRBJ2-7, with D possibly matching TRBD2 (6 bases). Trimming cost V 6 bases and J 5 bases, with 20 bases left between them. Germline V gives CDR1 SEHNR, CDR2 FQNEAQ (reference sequence). This CDR3 is 15 amino acids long. The CDR3 loop reads CASSVVRDLFHEQYF. In DNA, the CDR3 is TGTGCCAGCAGTGTCGTCCGGGACTTATTCCACGAGCAGTACTTC.

V and J are TRBV4-2 and TRBJ1-2; D is perhaps TRBD1 (6 bases). The V end lost 0 bases, the J end lost 5 bases, and 13 bases lay between the germline ends. CDR1 is LGHNA, CDR2 YNFKEQ, per germline. The CDR3 totals 15 residues. The CDR3 region is CASSQDAGGAYGYTF. CDR3 in DNA: TGTGCCAGCAGCCAAGATGCCGGGGGCGCTTATGGCTACACCTTC.

The gene calls are TRBV19 and TRBJ1-1; 7 bases line up with TRBD1. The CDR3 has 14 residues. The trim removed 7 bases at V and 1 base at J, leaving 6 bases unmatched. CDR1 is LNHDA and CDR2 is SQIVND in the germline V gene (reference sequence). The CDR3 loop reads CASTYRGRNTEAFF. The CDR3 nucleotides are TGTGCCAGTACCTACAGGGGTCGGAACACTGAAGCTTTCTTT. Together with reference TRBV19 and TRBJ1-1, the CDR3 gives the full variable domain: DGGITQSPKYLFRKEGQNVTLSCEQNLNHDAMYWYRQDPGQGLRLIYYSQIVNDFQKGDIAEGYSVSREKKESFPLTVTSAQKNPTAFYLCASTYRGRNTEAFFGQGTRLTVV.

The V call is TRBV30, the J call TRBJ1-1; the match to TRBD1 covers 8 bases. The CDR3 contains 13 residues. Per germline, CDR1 GTSNPN and CDR2 SVGIG (reference sequence). J gave up 5 bases and V 4 bases, and 6 bases lay outside the gene matches. The CDR3 nucleotides read TGTGCCTGGATTCTACAGGGGGGAACTGAAGCTTTCTTT. Its translation is CAWILQGGTEAFF.

The chain combines TRBV2 with TRBJ2-2; D may be TRBD2 (5 bases). Germline V gives CDR1 SNHLY, CDR2 FYNNEI. CDR3 length: 13 residues. Trimming removed 9 bases at V and 1 base at J, with 9 bases between. The CDR3 spells CASQSGNTGELFF. The CDR3 coding sequence is TGTGCCAGTCAAAGCGGGAACACCGGGGAGCTGTTTTTT.

This clone came up a few times. The V call is TRBV5-1, the J call TRBJ1-2; 8 positions match TRBD1. The length of the CDR3 is 13 residues. The ends lost 3 bases at V and 7 bases at J; junction bases unmatched: 5. CDR1 SGHRS and CDR2 YFSETQ come from the germline V gene. This CDR3 reads CASSSDRVGGYTF. The CDR3 DNA follows: TGCGCCAGCAGCTCGGACAGGGTCGGTGGCTACACCTTC.

The rearrangement joins TRBV6-5 to TRBJ1-3; D call uncertain. V lost 0 bases to trimming and J lost 1 base, with 7 bases between them. Germline CDR1 reads MNHEY; CDR2 reads SVGAGI. The CDR3 spans 15 residues. CDR3 in DNA: TGTGCCAGCAGTTACTCGAAAGGGTCTGGAAACACCATATATTTT. Protein product: CASSYSKGSGNTIYF.